These 21 T cell receptor beta chains were all obtained from the same sample, sequenced in a study of tumor-infiltrating lymphocytes in primary liver carcinoma. Starting from 400 to 500 ng of total RNA, TCR beta cDNA was produced with a primer in the constant region. Slightly modified ARM-PCR, run as three nested multiplex PCR rounds, produced the TCR beta libraries. The first two PCR rounds, around 11 cycles each, used TRBV1-TRBV30 forward primers and a C-beta reverse primer. TCRdb reanalysed the multiplex PCR reads using MiXCR and keeps one entry per CDR3 protein. The data contain about 180,000 distinct CDR3 sequences, less than 65% of them singletons. Germline DNA was also extracted, while the blood RNA originated from unsorted whole blood. The sequenced material came from peripheral blood. The receptors shown here come from a man aged 40-50 years with primary liver carcinoma and hepatitis B virus infection.

The chain has TRBV11-2 and TRBJ2-1; D might be TRBD2 (6 bases). Looked up from germline, CDR1 is SGHAT and CDR2 is FQNNGV. Between the trimmed V and J ends, which lost 2 bases and 6 bases, there was a span of 17 bases. The CDR3 is 16 amino acids. The CDR3 region is CASSLFVFGGSNEQFF. In nucleotides, the CDR3 is TGTGCCAGCAGCTTATTCGTCTTCGGGGGAAGCAATGAGCAGTTCTTC.

The chain has TRBV10-3 and TRBJ1-5; the D gene is possibly TRBD1 (6 bases). This CDR3 spans 16 amino acids. The germline V gene encodes CDR1 ENHRY and CDR2 SYGVKD. The germline V and J ends were trimmed by 2 bases and 0 bases, with 11 bases remaining between them. The CDR3 DNA reads as TGTGCCATCAGTGAGATCCGGGACAATAGCAATCAGCCCCAGCATTTT. This translates into CAISEIRDNSNQPQHF.

The CDR3 DNA follows: TGCAGCGGGATTTGGGGACTAGCGAGCAATGAGCAGTTCTTC. It specifies CSGIWGLASNEQFF. This rearrangement joins TRBV29-1 to TRBJ2-1; 10 bases fit TRBD2. This CDR3 comprises 14 residues. The ends lost 7 bases at V and 6 bases at J; junction bases unmatched: 9. In germline, CDR1 is SQVTM, CDR2 ANQGSEA.

About this clonotype itself: At one boundary the junction diverges from the germline segment, which might be a read error. The V and J genes are TRBV11-3 and TRBJ2-7; D uncertain. Germline CDR1 and CDR2: SGHNT and YENEEA. The CDR3 sequence is 15 residues long. The CDR3 sequence: CAISTAAGLSYEQCF. DNA for the CDR3: TGTGCCATCAGCACCGCGGCTGGGCTGTCCTACGAGCAGTGCTTC. Based on the CDR3 plus reference TRBV11-3 and TRBJ2-7, the full variable domain is EAGVVQSPRYKIIEKKQPVAFWCNPISGHNTLYWYLQNLGQGPELLIRYENEEAVDDSQLPKDRFSAERLKGVDSTLKIQPAELGDSAVYLCAISTAAGLSYEQCFGPGTRLTVT.

This chain's CDR3 is CSVVPLAETQYF. CDR3 coding DNA: TGCAGCGTTGTCCCTCTGGCAGAGACCCAGTACTTC. V is TRBV29-1 and J is TRBJ2-5; no reliable D call. Trimming took 4 bases from V and 4 from J, leaving 10 bases between them. Per the germline V gene, CDR1 is SQVTM and CDR2 is ANQGSEA. This CDR3 is built from 12 residues.

Turning to this clonotype: One end of the junction varies from germline; a read error may be responsible. This chain links TRBV11-2 with TRBJ2-7; D possibly corresponds to TRBD2 (5 bases). Germline V gene sequence: CDR1 SGHAT, CDR2 FQNNGV. This CDR3 spans 15 amino acids. CDR3 protein: CASSLVVGSSYEQYF. CDR3 in DNA: TGTGCCAGCAGCTTAGTGGTGGGGAGCTCCTATGAGCAGTACTTC.

As for this clonotype: The CDR3 ends on some other residue instead of the conserved phenylalanine or tryptophan, so this is likely a read error. The chain has TRBV11-2 and TRBJ2-7; D is possibly TRBD1 (6 bases). The V gene's germline CDR1 is SGHAT and CDR2 FQNNGV. Trimming pared 3 bases from V and 5 bases from J, leaving 11 bases between. The CDR3 sequence is 13 residues long. As DNA, the CDR3 is TGTGCCAGCAGCTTGGGGGCAGGTAACGAGCAGTACCTC. It translates to CASSLGAGNEQYL.

V is TRBV28 and J is TRBJ1-6; D is possibly TRBD1 (5 bases). The CDR3 loop spans 17 amino acids. CDR1 and CDR2 (germline): MDHEN, SYDVKM. The ends were cut back, 3 bases at V and 7 bases at J, with 19 bases in the middle. The CDR3: CASSFFGGDTWNSPLHF. The CDR3 region has the DNA TGTGCCAGCAGTTTTTTTGGGGGAGACACCTGGAATTCACCCCTCCACTTT.

Of note for this clonotype: Compared with germline, one end of the junction differs, possibly owing to a read error. The V gene is TRBV11-2, the J gene TRBJ2-7; tentatively, D is TRBD1 (6 bases). CDR3 length: 14 residues. Germline V gives CDR1 SGHAT, CDR2 FQNNGV. The CDR3 DNA sequence: TGTGCCAGCAGCTGGGAACAGGGATCCTACGAACAGTACTTC. This gives the protein CASSWEQGSYEQYF.

This clonotype showed up just once. The gene calls are TRBV28 and TRBJ2-3; possibly TRBD2 for D (6 bases). Trimming left V 4 bases short and J 10 bases short, with 15 bases between. CDR1 is MDHEN and CDR2 is SYDVKM in the germline V gene. There are 13 residues in the CDR3. The CDR3 sequence is CASSSSWGDAQYF. CDR3 bases: TGTGCCAGCAGTTCCTCCTGGGGGGATGCGCAGTATTTT.

This clonotype showed up just a few times. Compared with germline, one end of the junction differs, possibly owing to a read error. This chain joins TRBV7-9 and TRBJ2-1, with 8 bases that match TRBD1. Germline values: CDR1 SEHNR, CDR2 FQNEAQ (reference sequence). The CDR3 runs to 14 residues. The CDR3 DNA is TGTGCCAGCAGCGGGCACAGGGGGAGCAATGAACAGTTCTTC. This gives the protein CASSGHRGSNEQFF.

The count of this clonotype is one. The chain couples TRBV5-1 to TRBJ1-1; D may be TRBD1 (6 bases). The germline CDR1 and CDR2 sequences are SGHRS and YFSETQ. The V and J ends lost 5 bases and 10 bases respectively, with 21 bases between them. The CDR3 has 14 residues. CDR3 sequence reads: CASSTMSGEDGAFF. CDR3 bases: TGCGCCAGCAGTACCATGTCAGGGGAGGATGGAGCTTTCTTT.

V gene TRBV11-2 combines with J gene TRBJ2-7; TRBD2 might be the D (5 bases). The J call may be incorrect, as the DNA end agrees better with TRBJ2-1. The germline gives CDR1 SGHAT, CDR2 FQNNGV. The CDR3 consists of 12 residues. The CDR3 sequence is CASSPEGNEQFF. The CDR3 bases are TGTGCCAGCAGTCCAGAGGGCAATGAGCAGTTCTTC.

V gene TRBV6-5 combines with J gene TRBJ2-1, with D perhaps TRBD1 (5 bases). The CDR3 is 14 residues long. V was pared by 2 bases and J by 10 bases, with 15 bases between. Germline V gene data show CDR1 as MNHEY and CDR2 as SVGAGI. This chain's CDR3 is CASSYGRTLGEQFF. CDR3 DNA: TGTGCCAGCAGTTACGGGCGGACATTAGGGGAGCAGTTCTTC.

V is TRBV28 and J is TRBJ1-5, with no clear D. The CDR3 is 12 amino acids. The V gene lost 6 bases and the J gene lost 4 bases, with 7 bases spanning the gap. CDR1 and CDR2 from the germline V gene are MDHEN and SYDVKM. DNA for the CDR3: TGTGCCAGCAGGGCGGGGAATCAGCCCCAGCATTTT. Translating it yields CASRAGNQPQHF. Full variable domain (missing parts from reference TRBV28 and TRBJ1-5): DVKVTQSSRYLVKRTGEKVFLECVQDMDHENMFWYRQDPGLGLRLIYFSYDVKMKEKGDIPEGYSVSREKKERFSLILESASTNQTSMYLCASRAGNQPQHFGDGTRLSIL.

The chain employs TRBV5-6 and TRBJ2-3, with 7 positions matching TRBD1. The V gene end was trimmed by 1 base and the J gene end by 2 bases; junction bases not matched to a gene: 4. This CDR3 spans 15 amino acids. Per the germline V gene, CDR1 is SGHDT and CDR2 is YYEEEE. Here the CDR3 reads CASSLLGGNTDTQYF. The CDR3 DNA reads TGTGCCAGCAGCTTGTTAGGGGGCAACACAGATACGCAGTATTTT.

Note on this clonotype: An end of the junction does not agree with germline; a read error may underlie this. The chain has TRBV6-2 or TRBV6-3 and TRBJ2-7, with TRBD2 matching 10 bases. The CDR3 totals 15 residues. Germline CDR1 MNHEY, CDR2 SVGEGT. This CDR3 reads CTSRKPGLATYEQYF. DNA for the CDR3: TGTACCAGCAGAAAACCGGGACTAGCGACCTACGAGCAGTACTTC.

Notes on this clonotype: A single base separates this from a much larger clone, so it may be a read error. The CDR3 DNA sequence: TGCAGCGTTGGAGAGGGTAGCGGGAGGGCCAATGAGCAGTTCTTC. Protein sequence: CSVGEGSGRANEQFF. The rearrangement uses TRBV29-1 and TRBJ2-1; 11 nucleotides line up with TRBD2. The CDR3 runs 15 residues. CDR1 SQVTM and CDR2 ANQGSEA come from the germline V gene. V shed 4 bases and J 6 bases; nucleotides not matched to a gene: 8.

The V call is TRBV6-5, the J call TRBJ2-5; the D call may be TRBD1 or TRBD2 (6 bases each). The V gene's germline CDR1 is MNHEY and CDR2 SVGAGI. Between the trimmed V and J ends, which lost 7 bases and 5 bases, there was a span of 14 bases. The CDR3 length is 13 residues. As DNA, the CDR3 is TGTGCCAGCACGACAACAGGGAGGGAGACCCAGTACTTC. It translates to CASTTTGRETQYF.

V and J are TRBV4-2 and TRBJ2-7, with D perhaps given as TRBD1 or TRBD2 (5 bases each). Germline-derived CDR1 and CDR2 are LGHNA and YNFKEQ. This CDR3 has 16 residues. Trimming removed 2 bases at V and 6 bases at J, with 20 bases between. The CDR3 is CASSQTEVGPGTEQYF. The CDR3 DNA sequence: TGTGCCAGCAGCCAAACCGAAGTTGGCCCCGGGACCGAGCAGTACTTC.

As to this clonotype: Germline and junction disagree at one end, which may indicate a read error. The chain recombines TRBV5-1 with TRBJ2-2, with D tentatively TRBD2 (6 bases). From germline, CDR1 is SGHRS and CDR2 YFSETQ. This CDR3 has 14 residues. CDR3 DNA: TGCGCCAGCAGCACCCTTTCGAACACCGGGGGGCTGTTTTTT. As protein: CASSTLSNTGGLFF.